In its sample, the clone carrying this T cell receptor (beta chain) was seen many times. The source of the sample is a study of neurological immune-mediated disorders. This CDR3 has 15 amino acids. Per the germline V gene, CDR1 is SGHRS and CDR2 is YFSETQ. V shed 4 bases and J shed 1 base, with 14 bases lying between them. Indicated time point: longitudinal time-point 3. The unsorted libraries were made from 2 million PBMCs kept at -80 C. Via MiXCR, TCRdb re-called the 5' RACE reads, giving one row per CDR3 protein. The sample includes under 100,000 distinct CDR3 sequences, about 4.5% of them seen just once.

The chain is built from TRBV5-1 and TRBJ1-1; D not resolved. The TCR was taken from a woman aged 55 to 70 with multiple sclerosis. Sequencing was done on a sample of PBMCs. The CDR3 loop is CASSPGGFQNTEAFF. CDR3 nucleotide sequence: TGCGCCAGCAGCCCTGGTGGCTTCCAGAACACTGAAGCTTTCTTT. Looking up the rest from reference TRBV5-1 and TRBJ1-1 gives the full variable domain: KAGVTQTPRYLIKTRGQQVTLSCSPISGHRSVSWYQQTPGQGLQFLFEYFSETQRNKGNFPGRFSGRQFSNSRSEMNVSTLELGDSALYLCASSPGGFQNTEAFFGQGTRLTVV.